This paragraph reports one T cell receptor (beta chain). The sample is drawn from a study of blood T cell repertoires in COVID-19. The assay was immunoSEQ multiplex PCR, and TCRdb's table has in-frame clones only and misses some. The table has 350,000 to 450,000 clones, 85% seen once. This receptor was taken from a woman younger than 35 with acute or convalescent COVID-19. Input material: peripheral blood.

The CDR3 bases are TGTGCCACCTCATATGAGGCCGGGGAGCTGTTTTTT. Its protein product is CATSYEAGELFF. The gene calls are TRBV12-3 or TRBV12-4 and TRBJ2-2; D remains unclear. The length of the CDR3 is 12 residues. V was pared by 10 bases and J by 6 bases, with 12 bases between.